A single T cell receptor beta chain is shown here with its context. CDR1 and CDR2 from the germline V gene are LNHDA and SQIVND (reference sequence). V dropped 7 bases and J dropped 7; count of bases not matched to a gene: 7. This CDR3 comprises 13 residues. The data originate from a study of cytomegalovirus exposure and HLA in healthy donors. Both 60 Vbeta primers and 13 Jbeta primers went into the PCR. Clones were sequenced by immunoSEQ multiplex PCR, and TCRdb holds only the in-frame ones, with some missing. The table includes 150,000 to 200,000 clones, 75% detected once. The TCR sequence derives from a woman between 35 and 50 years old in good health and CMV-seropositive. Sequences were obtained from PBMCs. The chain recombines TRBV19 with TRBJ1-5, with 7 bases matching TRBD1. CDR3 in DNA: TGTGCCAGTACGGGACAGTGGGGGCAGCCCCAGCATTTT. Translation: CASTGQWGQPQHF.